This T cell receptor beta chain was sequenced for a study of blood T cell repertoires in COVID-19. Study overall: Researchers got acute and convalescent COVID-19 samples from the United States, Italy and Spain. The cDNA or gDNA used as material had been derived from T cells, B-cell-depleted T cells, or PBMCs.

Source study methods: It was from reference gene primer amplification that nucleated cell counts were estimated. TCRdb keeps only in-frame clones here, not all; method: immunoSEQ multiplex PCR. Clone size and the V and J calls come from that table; the DNA yielded D and trimming. The sample shows around 33,000 clones, 90% of them seen only once. CDR1 and CDR2 from the germline V gene are SGHRS and YFSETQ. Losses at the gene ends were 2 bases for V and 5 bases for J; bases not matched to a gene: 13. The CDR3 contains 16 residues. This clone has just a few counts. The genes are TRBV5-1 and TRBJ2-7, with 7 bases that match TRBD2. The receptor's source is an elderly man with acute or convalescent COVID-19. Sequencing was carried out using peripheral blood. CDR3 sequence: CASSLSTGEGSHEQYF. The CDR3 nucleotides read TGCGCCAGCAGCTTAAGTACGGGGGAGGGGTCCCACGAGCAGTACTTC.